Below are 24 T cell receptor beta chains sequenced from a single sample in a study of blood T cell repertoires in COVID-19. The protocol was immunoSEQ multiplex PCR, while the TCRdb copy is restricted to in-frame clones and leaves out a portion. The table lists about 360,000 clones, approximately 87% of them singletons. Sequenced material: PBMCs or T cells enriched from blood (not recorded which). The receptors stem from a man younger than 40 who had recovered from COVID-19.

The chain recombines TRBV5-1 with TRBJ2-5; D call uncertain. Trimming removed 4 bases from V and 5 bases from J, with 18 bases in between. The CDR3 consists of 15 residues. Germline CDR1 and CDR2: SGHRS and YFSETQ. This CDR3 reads CASSTRNTGSETQYF. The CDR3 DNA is TGCGCCAGCAGCACCCGGAACACCGGGTCGGAGACCCAGTACTTC. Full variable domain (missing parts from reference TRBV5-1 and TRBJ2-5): KAGVTQTPRYLIKTRGQQVTLSCSPISGHRSVSWYQQTPGQGLQFLFEYFSETQRNKGNFPGRFSGRQFSNSRSEMNVSTLELGDSALYLCASSTRNTGSETQYFGPGTRLLVL.

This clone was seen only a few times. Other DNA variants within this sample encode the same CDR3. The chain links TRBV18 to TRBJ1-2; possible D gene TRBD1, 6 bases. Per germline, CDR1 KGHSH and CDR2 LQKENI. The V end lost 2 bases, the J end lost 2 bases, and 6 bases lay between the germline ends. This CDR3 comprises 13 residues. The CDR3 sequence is CASSPDRNYGYTF. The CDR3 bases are TGTGCCAGCTCACCAGACAGGAACTATGGCTACACCTTC.

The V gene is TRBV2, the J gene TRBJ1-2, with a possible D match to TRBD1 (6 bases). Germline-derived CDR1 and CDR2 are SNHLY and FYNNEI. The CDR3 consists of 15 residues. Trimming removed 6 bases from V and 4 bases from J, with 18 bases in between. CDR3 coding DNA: TGTGCCAGCAGCGGAGAGACAGGAGACCGCTATGGCTACACCTTC. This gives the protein CASSGETGDRYGYTF.

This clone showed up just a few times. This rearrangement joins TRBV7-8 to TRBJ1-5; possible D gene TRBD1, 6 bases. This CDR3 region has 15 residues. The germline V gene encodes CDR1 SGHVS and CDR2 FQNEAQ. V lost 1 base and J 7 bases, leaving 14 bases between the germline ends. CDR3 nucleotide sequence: TGTGCCAGCAGCTTAGAACCGGCAGGGGAACAGCCCCAGCATTTT. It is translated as CASSLEPAGEQPQHF.

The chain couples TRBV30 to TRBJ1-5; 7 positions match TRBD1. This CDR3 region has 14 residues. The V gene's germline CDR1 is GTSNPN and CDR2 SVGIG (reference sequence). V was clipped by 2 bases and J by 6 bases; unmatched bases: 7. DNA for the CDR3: TGTGCCTGGAGTAAAACAGGGGTGTTTCAGCCCCAGCATTTT. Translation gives CAWSKTGVFQPQHF.

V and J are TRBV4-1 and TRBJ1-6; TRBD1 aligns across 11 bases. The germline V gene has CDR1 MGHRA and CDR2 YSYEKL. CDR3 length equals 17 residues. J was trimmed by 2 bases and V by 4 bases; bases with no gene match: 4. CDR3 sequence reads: CASSRGTGGTYNSPLHF. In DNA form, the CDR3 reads TGCGCCAGCAGCCGCGGGACAGGGGGGACCTATAATTCACCCCTCCACTTT.

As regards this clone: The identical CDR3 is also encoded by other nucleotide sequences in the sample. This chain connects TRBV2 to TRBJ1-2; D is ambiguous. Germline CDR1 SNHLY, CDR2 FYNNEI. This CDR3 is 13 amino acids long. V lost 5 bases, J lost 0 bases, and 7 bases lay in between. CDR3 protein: CASSPDSNYGYTF. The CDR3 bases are TGTGCCAGCAGTCCCGACTCTAACTATGGCTACACCTTC. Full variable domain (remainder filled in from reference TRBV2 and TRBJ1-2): EPEVTQTPSHQVTQMGQEVILRCVPISNHLYFYWYRQILGQKVEFLVSFYNNEISEKSEIFDDQFSVERPDGSNFTLKIRSTKLEDSAMYFCASSPDSNYGYTFGSGTRLTVV.

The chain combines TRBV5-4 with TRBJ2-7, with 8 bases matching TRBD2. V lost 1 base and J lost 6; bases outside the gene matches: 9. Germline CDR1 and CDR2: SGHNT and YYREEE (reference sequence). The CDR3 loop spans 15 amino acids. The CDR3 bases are TGTGCCAGCAGCTTGTCCCCTGGACTAGCCACCGAGCAGTACTTC. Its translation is CASSLSPGLATEQYF.

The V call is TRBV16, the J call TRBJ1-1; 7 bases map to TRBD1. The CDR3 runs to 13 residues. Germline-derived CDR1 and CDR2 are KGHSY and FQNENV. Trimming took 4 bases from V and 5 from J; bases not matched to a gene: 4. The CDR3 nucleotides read TGTGCCAGCAGCCGACAGGGAAAGACTGAAGCTTTCTTT. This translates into CASSRQGKTEAFF.

CDR3 protein: CASAPRGTEGNTIYF. The CDR3 DNA is TGCGCCAGCGCCCCCCGGGGAACTGAGGGAAACACCATATATTTT. The chain has TRBV5-1 and TRBJ1-3; D remains ambiguous. The ends were cut back, 7 bases at V and 4 bases at J, with 18 bases in the middle. Germline V gene sequence: CDR1 SGHRS, CDR2 YFSETQ. This CDR3 is 15 amino acids long.

The DNA for the CDR3 is TGTGCCAGCAGTGAAAGGGGGACAGGGCTCTATGGCTACACCTTC. Translating it yields CASSERGTGLYGYTF. This chain joins TRBV6-1 and TRBJ1-2, with 9 positions matching TRBD1. Germline CDR1 reads MNHNS; CDR2 reads SASEGT. J gave up 4 bases and V 2 bases, and 5 bases lay outside the gene matches. CDR3 size: 15 residues.

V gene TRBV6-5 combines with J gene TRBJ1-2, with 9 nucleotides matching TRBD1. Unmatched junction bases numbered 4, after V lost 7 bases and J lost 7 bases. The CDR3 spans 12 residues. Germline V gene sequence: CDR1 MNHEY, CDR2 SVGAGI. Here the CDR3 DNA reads TGTGCCAGCAAGAAACAGGGGGCTGGCTACACCTTC. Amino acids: CASKKQGAGYTF.

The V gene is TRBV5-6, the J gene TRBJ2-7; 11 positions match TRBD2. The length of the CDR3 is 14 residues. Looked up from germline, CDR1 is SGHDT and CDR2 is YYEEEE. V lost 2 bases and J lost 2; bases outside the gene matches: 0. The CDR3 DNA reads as TGTGCCAGCAGCTTTAGCGGGGGGGCCTACGAGCAGTACTTC. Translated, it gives CASSFSGGAYEQYF.

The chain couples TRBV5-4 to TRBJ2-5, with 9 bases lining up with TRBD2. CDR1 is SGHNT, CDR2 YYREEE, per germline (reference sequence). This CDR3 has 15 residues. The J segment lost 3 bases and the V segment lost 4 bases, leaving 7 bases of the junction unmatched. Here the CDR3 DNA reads TGTGCCAGCAGCGTTCCGGGACTAGCAAAAGAGACCCAGTACTTC. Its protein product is CASSVPGLAKETQYF.

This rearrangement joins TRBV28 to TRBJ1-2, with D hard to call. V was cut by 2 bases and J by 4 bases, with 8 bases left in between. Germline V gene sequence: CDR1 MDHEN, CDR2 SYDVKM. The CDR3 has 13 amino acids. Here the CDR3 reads CASSLGQVYGYTF. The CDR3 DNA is TGTGCCAGCAGTTTAGGGCAGGTCTATGGCTACACCTTC.

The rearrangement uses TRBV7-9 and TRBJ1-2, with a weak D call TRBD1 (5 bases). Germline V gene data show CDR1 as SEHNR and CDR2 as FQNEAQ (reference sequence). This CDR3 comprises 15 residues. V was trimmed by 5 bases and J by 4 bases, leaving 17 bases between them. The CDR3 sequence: CASSGNTAGGYGYTF. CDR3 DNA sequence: TGTGCCAGCAGCGGAAACACCGCGGGGGGCTATGGCTACACCTTC.

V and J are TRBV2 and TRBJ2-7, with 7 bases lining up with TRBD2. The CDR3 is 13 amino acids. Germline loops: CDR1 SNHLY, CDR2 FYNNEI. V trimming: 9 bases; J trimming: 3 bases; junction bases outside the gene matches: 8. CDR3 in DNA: TGTGCCAGTAATCGGGGGGTTGACTACGAGCAGTACTTC. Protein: CASNRGVDYEQYF.

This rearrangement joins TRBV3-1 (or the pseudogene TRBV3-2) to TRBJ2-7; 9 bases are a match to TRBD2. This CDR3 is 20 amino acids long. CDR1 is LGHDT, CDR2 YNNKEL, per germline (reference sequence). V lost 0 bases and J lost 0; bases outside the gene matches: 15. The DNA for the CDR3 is TGTGCCAGCAGCCAAGACCTCGGGCGGGGGGGGCCCTTAGGCTCCTACGAGCAGTACTTC. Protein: CASSQDLGRGGPLGSYEQYF.

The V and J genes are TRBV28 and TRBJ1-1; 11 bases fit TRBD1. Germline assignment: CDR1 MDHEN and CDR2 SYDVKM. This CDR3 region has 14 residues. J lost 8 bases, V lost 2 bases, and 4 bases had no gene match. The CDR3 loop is CASSLIGTGGEAFF. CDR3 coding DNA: TGTGCCAGCAGTTTAATCGGGACAGGGGGGGAAGCTTTCTTT.

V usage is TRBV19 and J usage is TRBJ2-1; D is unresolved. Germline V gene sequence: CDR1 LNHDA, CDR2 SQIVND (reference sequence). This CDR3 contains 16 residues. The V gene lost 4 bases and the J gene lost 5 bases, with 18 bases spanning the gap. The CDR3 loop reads CASSNSNSRNHNEQFF. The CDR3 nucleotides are TGTGCCAGTAGTAACAGTAACAGCCGGAACCACAATGAGCAGTTCTTC.

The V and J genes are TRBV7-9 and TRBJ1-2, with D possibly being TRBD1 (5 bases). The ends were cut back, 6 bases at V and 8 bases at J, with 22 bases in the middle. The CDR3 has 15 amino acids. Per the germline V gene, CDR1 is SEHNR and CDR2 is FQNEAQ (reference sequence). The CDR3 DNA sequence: TGTGCCAGCAGTCACGAGAGGGGACTGCCGATGGGCTACACCTTC. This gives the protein CASSHERGLPMGYTF.

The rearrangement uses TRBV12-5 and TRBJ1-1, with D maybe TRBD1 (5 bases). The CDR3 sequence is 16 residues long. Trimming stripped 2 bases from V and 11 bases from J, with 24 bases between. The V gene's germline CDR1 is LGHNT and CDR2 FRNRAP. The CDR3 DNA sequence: TGTGCTAGTGGTTTGATTCCCCGAGACAGATTCTTTGGTGCTTTCTTT. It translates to CASGLIPRDRFFGAFF.

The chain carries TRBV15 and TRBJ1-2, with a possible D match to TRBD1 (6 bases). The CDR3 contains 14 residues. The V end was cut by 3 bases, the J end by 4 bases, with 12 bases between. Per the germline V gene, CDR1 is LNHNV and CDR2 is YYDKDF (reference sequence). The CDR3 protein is CATSSRRGAYGYTF. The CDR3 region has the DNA TGTGCCACCAGCAGTCGTCGGGGGGCCTATGGCTACACCTTC.

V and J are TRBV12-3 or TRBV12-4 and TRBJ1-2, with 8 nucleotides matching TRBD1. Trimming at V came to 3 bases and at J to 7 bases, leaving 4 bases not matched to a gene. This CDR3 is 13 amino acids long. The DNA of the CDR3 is TGTGCCAGCAGTTTCCCGGACAGGGTTGGCTACACCTTC. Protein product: CASSFPDRVGYTF.